This entry lists 25 T cell receptor beta chains sequenced from one sample in a study of persistence of HIV-infected CD4 T cells. Their specific antigens are unknown. The stimulus was an HIV-1 Gag 15-mer peptide pool, about 1 ug/peptide/mL. Sorted nonresponding memory CD4+ T cells were CD40L-negative, CD69-negative, CD45RO-high. Sequencing used immunoSEQ version 4 in survey mode. The method was immunoSEQ multiplex PCR; TCRdb's version includes in-frame clones alone and lacks a portion of them. The top ten clones hold around 14% of a sample with tens of thousands of clones, about four fifths of them seen once. The sequenced sample was CD4+ T cells sorted from PBMCs after 18-hour stimulation, obtained from a patient who received antiretroviral therapy. These receptors were taken from an adult man with HIV who was CMV-seropositive.

The genes are TRBV3-1 (or the pseudogene TRBV3-2) and TRBJ2-5; D remains unclear. Germline V lookup: CDR1 LGHDT, CDR2 YNNKEL (reference sequence). The CDR3 contains 11 residues. Trimming removed 6 bases from V and 4 bases from J, with 6 bases in between. This CDR3 is CASRRAETQYF. The CDR3 DNA reads as TGTGCCAGCAGACGCGCAGAGACCCAGTACTTC.

This rearrangement joins TRBV19 to TRBJ2-7, with D perhaps matching TRBD2 (6 bases). The CDR3 is made up of 16 amino acids. The germline V gene has CDR1 LNHDA and CDR2 SQIVND (reference sequence). Trimming shortened V by 5 bases and J by 3 bases, and 20 bases separated the two germline ends. The chain's CDR3 is CASSGGGLRKSYEQYF. The CDR3 DNA reads as TGTGCCAGTAGTGGGGGAGGCCTCAGAAAAAGCTACGAGCAGTACTTC.

This rearrangement joins TRBV19 to TRBJ2-3; TRBD1 agrees at 9 bases. The CDR3 length is 17 residues. V lost 0 bases, J lost 2 bases, and 6 bases stayed unmatched. Germline V gene data show CDR1 as LNHDA and CDR2 as SQIVND (reference sequence). DNA of the CDR3: TGTGCCAGTAGTATAGAGGGGACAGGGAGAGTCACAGATACGCAGTATTTT. Amino acid sequence: CASSIEGTGRVTDTQYF.

The CDR3 here is CASSLGGDSKNTDTQYF. Written as DNA, the CDR3 is TGTGCCAGCAGCTTAGGGGGGGACTCCAAGAATACGGATACGCAGTATTTT. This chain links TRBV7-9 with TRBJ2-3; D is perhaps TRBD2 (6 bases). V was clipped by 1 base and J by 6 bases, with 20 bases between them. Germline V gene sequence: CDR1 SEHNR, CDR2 FQNEAQ (reference sequence). The CDR3 runs to 17 residues.

The chain uses TRBV27 and TRBJ2-2; D is ambiguous. Germline V CDR1 and CDR2: MNHEY, SMNVEV (reference sequence). This CDR3 region has 11 residues. V was trimmed by 5 bases and J by 7 bases, leaving 5 bases between them. The chain's CDR3 is CASSRFGELFF. Here the CDR3 DNA reads TGTGCCAGCAGTCGGTTCGGGGAGCTGTTTTTT.

The V gene is TRBV5-1, the J gene TRBJ2-1, with D possibly TRBD1 on 5 matching bases. This CDR3 contains 15 residues. From germline, CDR1 is SGHRS and CDR2 YFSETQ. Deletions cut 0 bases from V and 6 bases from J, with 13 bases between. In nucleotides, the CDR3 is TGCGCCAGCAGCTTGGAGCAGGGTCATGGCAATGAGCAGTTCTTC. Protein: CASSLEQGHGNEQFF.

The V gene is TRBV6-5, the J gene TRBJ1-1; D perhaps matches TRBD1 (5 bases). The CDR3 covers 12 residues. Germline loops: CDR1 MNHEY, CDR2 SVGAGI. The V and J ends lost 2 bases and 4 bases respectively, with 5 bases between them. The CDR3 here is CASSYGGTEAFF. The DNA of the CDR3 is TGTGCCAGCAGTTACGGGGGCACTGAAGCTTTCTTT.

This clone was detected only a few times. The V call is TRBV7-9, the J call TRBJ1-1; D possibly corresponds to TRBD1 (5 bases). The CDR3 is made up of 14 amino acids. V was cut by 0 bases and J by 3 bases, with 8 bases left in between. Germline CDR1 and CDR2: SEHNR and FQNEAQ (reference sequence). The CDR3 bases are TGTGCCAGCAGCTTAGCAGGGGCGCACACTGAAGCTTTCTTT. This codes for CASSLAGAHTEAFF.

The chain employs TRBV4-1 and TRBJ1-2; TRBD1 matches at 7 bases. Germline CDR1 reads MGHRA; CDR2 reads YSYEKL. With 1 base clipped from V and 4 bases from J, the junction kept 21 bases outside the gene matches. The CDR3 loop spans 20 amino acids. CDR3 nucleotide sequence: TGCGCCAGCAGCCAAGGTCGTGGGAGGGGGCGCCCCCTCGGTCTCTATGGCTACACCTTC. It encodes CASSQGRGRGRPLGLYGYTF.

The chain combines TRBV6-5 with TRBJ2-7; D is unclear. Trimming shortened V by 5 bases and J by 0 bases, and 8 bases separated the two germline ends. This CDR3 spans 13 amino acids. The V gene's germline CDR1 is MNHEY and CDR2 SVGAGI. The chain's CDR3 is CASSLDPSYEQYF. In nucleotides, the CDR3 is TGTGCCAGCAGTCTTGACCCCTCCTACGAGCAGTACTTC.

The J gene is TRBJ1-3, the V gene TRBV5-1, with D possibly TRBD1 on 5 matching bases. V dropped 0 bases and J dropped 6 bases, with 16 bases sitting between them. CDR3 length equals 16 residues. Looked up from germline, CDR1 is SGHRS and CDR2 is YFSETQ. This CDR3 is CASSLGPTQGANTIYF. DNA of the CDR3: TGCGCCAGCAGCTTGGGTCCCACACAAGGGGCAAACACCATATATTTT.

The chain is built from TRBV12-3 or TRBV12-4 and TRBJ2-7; D not resolved. Trimming removed 6 bases at V and 3 bases at J, with 9 bases between. This CDR3 region has 12 residues. For the CDR3, the DNA is TGTGCCAGCAGACTTCGGAGCTACGAGCAGTACTTC. Translation gives CASRLRSYEQYF.

The chain joins TRBV10-2 to TRBJ2-2, with unresolved D. Germline CDR1 and CDR2: WSHSY and SAAADI. V lost 2 bases and J 3 bases, leaving 7 bases between the germline ends. The CDR3 spans 14 residues. This chain's CDR3 is CASSEPGHTGELFF. CDR3 DNA sequence: TGCGCCAGCAGTGAGCCCGGCCACACCGGGGAGCTGTTTTTT.

V usage is TRBV29-1 and J usage is TRBJ1-5; D gene ambiguous. The CDR3 is 14 amino acids. Germline CDR1 SQVTM, CDR2 ANQGSEA. Between the trimmed V and J ends, which lost 4 bases and 0 bases, there was a span of 10 bases. CDR3 nucleotide sequence: TGCAGCGTTGGATTTTTGGATAGCAATCAGCCCCAGCATTTT. Protein product: CSVGFLDSNQPQHF.

V usage is TRBV19 and J usage is TRBJ2-7; D might be TRBD1 (6 bases). Germline lookup yields CDR1 LNHDA and CDR2 SQIVND (reference sequence). Trimming removed 3 bases at V and 0 bases at J, with 12 bases between. The CDR3 totals 15 residues. This CDR3 reads CASSIHRASSYEQYF. The CDR3 region has the DNA TGTGCCAGTAGTATCCACAGGGCCAGCTCCTACGAGCAGTACTTC.

The chain has TRBV18 and TRBJ2-7; D unresolved. Trimming removed 0 bases from V and 7 bases from J, with 13 bases in between. Germline-derived CDR1 and CDR2 are KGHSH and LQKENI. This CDR3 is 14 amino acids long. This chain's CDR3 is CASSPPTIHREQYF. CDR3 bases: TGTGCCAGCTCACCACCCACCATCCACAGAGAGCAGTACTTC.

The chain joins TRBV15 to TRBJ2-5; 8 bases fit TRBD1. J was trimmed by 5 bases and V by 1 base; bases with no gene match: 12. The germline gives CDR1 LNHNV, CDR2 YYDKDF (reference sequence). There are 17 residues in the CDR3. The CDR3 is CATSRALGRGLGETQYF. CDR3 bases: TGTGCCACCAGCAGAGCTTTGGGCAGGGGGCTCGGGGAGACCCAGTACTTC.

V gene TRBV10-1 combines with J gene TRBJ1-1; unclear D gene. Germline CDR1 reads WNHNN; CDR2 reads SYGVQD (reference sequence). The CDR3 runs to 14 residues. V shed 3 bases and J shed 7 bases, with 15 bases lying between them. The CDR3 here is CASSEKTGIGEAFF. CDR3 nucleotide sequence: TGCGCCAGCAGTGAAAAGACGGGGATCGGTGAAGCTTTCTTT.

This chain connects TRBV7-2 to TRBJ2-7, with 11 positions matching TRBD2. Looked up from germline, CDR1 is SGHTA and CDR2 is FQGNSA. Losses at the gene ends were 5 bases for V and 0 bases for J; bases not matched to a gene: 9. This CDR3 spans 17 amino acids. CDR3 sequence reads: CASSPHAGTSGSYEQYF. CDR3 DNA sequence: TGTGCCAGCAGCCCTCATGCCGGGACTAGCGGCTCCTACGAGCAGTACTTC.

This chain joins TRBV5-6 and TRBJ1-1, with D possibly matching TRBD1 (5 bases). Trimming took off 9 bases at V and 6 bases at J, with 21 bases between the two ends. The germline V gene encodes CDR1 SGHDT and CDR2 YYEEEE. The CDR3 has 14 residues. The CDR3 reads CATLPAGRGSEAFF. The CDR3 nucleotides read TGTGCCACCCTCCCCGCGGGGCGCGGGTCTGAAGCTTTCTTT.

The V gene is TRBV7-9, the J gene TRBJ2-1; 7 bases align to TRBD2. This CDR3 comprises 18 residues. Germline V lookup: CDR1 SEHNR, CDR2 FQNEAQ (reference sequence). Losses at the gene ends were 0 bases for V and 6 bases for J; bases not matched to a gene: 14. The CDR3 sequence: CASSLAHLSQRESNEQFF. Here the CDR3 DNA reads TGTGCCAGCAGCTTAGCCCACCTCAGCCAGCGGGAAAGCAATGAGCAGTTCTTC.

The chain is built from TRBV3-1 (or the pseudogene TRBV3-2) and TRBJ1-2; D not certain. With 4 bases removed from V and 5 bases from J, the gap between germline ends came to 14 bases. The CDR3 is 14 residues long. The V gene's germline CDR1 is LGHDT and CDR2 YNNKEL (reference sequence). The CDR3 reads CASSPPDGRYGYTF. The CDR3, as DNA: TGTGCCAGCAGCCCCCCCGACGGACGTTATGGCTACACCTTC.

The genes are TRBV5-4 and TRBJ2-3; 7 positions match TRBD1. The germline V gene encodes CDR1 SGHNT and CDR2 YYREEE (reference sequence). The CDR3 extends over 14 amino acids. With 2 bases clipped from V and 0 bases from J, the junction kept 0 bases outside the gene matches. CDR3: CASSLQGSTDTQYF. Here the CDR3 DNA reads TGTGCCAGCAGCTTACAGGGGAGCACAGATACGCAGTATTTT.

DNA of the CDR3: TGTGCCAGCAGTTACGGGGACAGTGAGCAGTACTTC. Residues: CASSYGDSEQYF. The gene calls are TRBV6-5 and TRBJ2-7, with 7 bases aligning to TRBD1. With 2 bases clipped from V and 7 bases from J, the junction kept 2 bases outside the gene matches. The CDR3 covers 12 residues. Germline CDR1 and CDR2: MNHEY and SVGAGI.

The chain recombines TRBV7-2 with TRBJ1-1; TRBD1 aligns across 8 bases. Per germline, CDR1 SGHTA and CDR2 FQGNSA. With V trimmed by 4 bases and J by 0 bases, 7 bases remained unmatched. The CDR3 covers 16 residues. This CDR3 is CASSSHRGTMNTEAFF. The CDR3 nucleotides read TGTGCCAGCAGCTCTCACAGGGGGACCATGAACACTGAAGCTTTCTTT. Full variable domain (outside the CDR3, taken from reference TRBV7-2 and TRBJ1-1): GAGVSQSPSNKVTEKGKDVELRCDPISGHTALYWYRQSLGQGLEFLIYFQGNSAPDKSGLPSDRFSAERTGGSVSTLTIQRTQQEDSAVYLCASSSHRGTMNTEAFFGQGTRLTVV.